This T cell receptor (beta chain) emerged from a study of shared clonotypes between healthy human individuals. Study context: Contributing individuals were a couple of females and three males aged 18 to 49. Overall study results and limits: Investigators collected only blood, and repertoires in tissues likely differ.

As for this clone: As yet, its antigen is unknown.

Every one of the donors was a Caucasian adult that lived in Nashville, Tennessee. In germline, CDR1 is MDHEN, CDR2 SYDVKM. This CDR3 is built from 12 residues. The germline V and J ends were trimmed by 7 bases and 8 bases, with 15 bases remaining between them. Sequencing was at deep level. Repertoires were generated with immunoSEQ multiplex PCR, while TCRdb's copy carries only in-frame clones and drops some. Altogether approximately 500,000 clones are present, over 60% being singletons, with the ten largest covering about an eighth. What was sequenced was PBMCs. The clonotype comes from a woman aged 40 to 50 in good health. Some clones in this sample may be carry-over from other donors' samples. V usage is TRBV28 and J usage is TRBJ2-7; tentative D call: TRBD1 (6 bases). Written as DNA, the CDR3 is TGTGCCAGCACCTTGGGCAGGGGCAAGCAGTACTTC. As protein: CASTLGRGKQYF.